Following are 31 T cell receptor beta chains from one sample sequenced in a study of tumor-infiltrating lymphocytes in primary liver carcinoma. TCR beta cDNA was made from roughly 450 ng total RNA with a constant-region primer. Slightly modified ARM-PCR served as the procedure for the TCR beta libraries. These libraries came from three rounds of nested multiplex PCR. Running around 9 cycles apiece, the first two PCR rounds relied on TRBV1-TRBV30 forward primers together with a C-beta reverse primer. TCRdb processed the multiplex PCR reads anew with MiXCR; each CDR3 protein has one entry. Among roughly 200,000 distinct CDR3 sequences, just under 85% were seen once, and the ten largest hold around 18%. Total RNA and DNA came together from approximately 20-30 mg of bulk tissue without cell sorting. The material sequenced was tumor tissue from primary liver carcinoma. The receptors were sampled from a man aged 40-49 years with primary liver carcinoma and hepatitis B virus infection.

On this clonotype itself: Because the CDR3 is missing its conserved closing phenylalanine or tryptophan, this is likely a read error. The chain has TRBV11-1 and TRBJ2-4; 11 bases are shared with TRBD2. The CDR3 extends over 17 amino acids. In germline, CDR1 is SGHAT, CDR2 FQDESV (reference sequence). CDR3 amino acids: CASSFPETSGTKNIQYI. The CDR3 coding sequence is TGTGCCAGTAGCTTTCCTGAGACTAGCGGGACCAAAAACATTCAGTACATC.

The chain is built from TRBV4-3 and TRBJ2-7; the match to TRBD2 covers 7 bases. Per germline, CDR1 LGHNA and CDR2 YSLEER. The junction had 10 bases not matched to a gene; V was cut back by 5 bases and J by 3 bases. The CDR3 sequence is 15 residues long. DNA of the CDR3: TGCGCCAGCAGCAAAAGTCGGGCTAGCGGCTACGAGCAGTACTTC. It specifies CASSKSRASGYEQYF.

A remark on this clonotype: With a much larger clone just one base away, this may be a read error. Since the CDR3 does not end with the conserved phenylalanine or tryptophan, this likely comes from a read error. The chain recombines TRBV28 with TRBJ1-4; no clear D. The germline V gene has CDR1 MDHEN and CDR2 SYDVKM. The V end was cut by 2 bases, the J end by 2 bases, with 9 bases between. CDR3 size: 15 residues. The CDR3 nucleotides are TGTGCCAGCAGTTTAGCGGGTACGACTAATGAAAAACTGTTTTTG. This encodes CASSLAGTTNEKLFL.

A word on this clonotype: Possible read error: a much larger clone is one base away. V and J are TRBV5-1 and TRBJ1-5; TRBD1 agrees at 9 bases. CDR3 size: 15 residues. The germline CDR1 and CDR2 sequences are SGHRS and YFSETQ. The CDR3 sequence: CASSLTTGGNQLQHF. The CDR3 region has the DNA TGCGCCAGCAGCTTAACGACAGGGGGGAATCAGCTCCAGCATTTT.

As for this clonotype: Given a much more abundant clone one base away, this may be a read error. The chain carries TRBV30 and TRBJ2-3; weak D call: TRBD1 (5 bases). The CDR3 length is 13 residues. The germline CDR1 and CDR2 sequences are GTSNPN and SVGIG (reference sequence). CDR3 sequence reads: CAWVGRGTDMQYF. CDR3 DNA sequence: TGTGCCTGGGTGGGTAGGGGCACAGATATGCAGTATTTT.

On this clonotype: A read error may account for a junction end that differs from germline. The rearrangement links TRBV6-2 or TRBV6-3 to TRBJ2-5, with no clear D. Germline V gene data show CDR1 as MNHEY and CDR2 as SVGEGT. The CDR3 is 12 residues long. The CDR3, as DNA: TGTGCCAGCAACAACAGCCAAGAGACCCAGTGTTTC. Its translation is CASNNSQETQCF.

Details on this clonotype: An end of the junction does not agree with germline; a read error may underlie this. In nucleotides, the CDR3 is TGCAGCGTTTCGACCGGGACAGGGCCAAGTTCACCCCTCTACTTC. It yields the protein CSVSTGTGPSSPLYF. The chain joins TRBV29-1 to TRBJ1-6; 9 positions agree with TRBD1. CDR1 SQVTM and CDR2 ANQGSEA come from the germline V gene. CDR3 length: 15 residues.

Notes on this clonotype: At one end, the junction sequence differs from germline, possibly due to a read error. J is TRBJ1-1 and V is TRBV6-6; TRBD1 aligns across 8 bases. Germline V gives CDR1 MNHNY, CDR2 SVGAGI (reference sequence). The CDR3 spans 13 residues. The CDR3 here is CVRSTGGTTEAYF. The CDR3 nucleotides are TGTGTCAGGAGCACAGGGGGGACTACTGAAGCTTACTTT.

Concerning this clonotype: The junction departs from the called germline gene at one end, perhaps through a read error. The CDR3 protein is CACSLGGRTQEIQYF. CDR3 in DNA: TGTGCCTGCAGCTTGGGGGGACGGACACAAGAGATCCAGTACTTC. The V gene is TRBV5-4, the J gene TRBJ2-5; tentative D call: TRBD2 (6 bases). CDR1 and CDR2 (germline): SGHNT, YYREEE (reference sequence). CDR3 size: 15 residues.

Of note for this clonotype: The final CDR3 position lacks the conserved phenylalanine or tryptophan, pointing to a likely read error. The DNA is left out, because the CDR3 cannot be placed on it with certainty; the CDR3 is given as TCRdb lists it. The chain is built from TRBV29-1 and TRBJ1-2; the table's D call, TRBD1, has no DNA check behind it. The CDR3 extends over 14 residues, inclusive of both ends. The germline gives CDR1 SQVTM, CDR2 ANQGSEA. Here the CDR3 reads CSVKFGQSIYCYIL.

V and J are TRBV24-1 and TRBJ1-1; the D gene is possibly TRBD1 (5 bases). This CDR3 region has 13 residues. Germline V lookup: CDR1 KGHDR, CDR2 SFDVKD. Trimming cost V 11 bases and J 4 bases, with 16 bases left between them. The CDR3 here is CASSSSGVTEAFF. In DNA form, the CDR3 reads TGTGCCAGCAGCTCCTCGGGGGTCACTGAAGCTTTCTTT.

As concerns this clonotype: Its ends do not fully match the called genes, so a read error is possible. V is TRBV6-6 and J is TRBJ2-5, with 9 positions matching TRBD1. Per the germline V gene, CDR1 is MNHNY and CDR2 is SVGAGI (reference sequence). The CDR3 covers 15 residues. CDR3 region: CASRGTGGFGGTRYF. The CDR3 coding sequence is TGTGCCAGCAGGGGTACAGGGGGCTTCGGGGGGACCCGGTACTTC.

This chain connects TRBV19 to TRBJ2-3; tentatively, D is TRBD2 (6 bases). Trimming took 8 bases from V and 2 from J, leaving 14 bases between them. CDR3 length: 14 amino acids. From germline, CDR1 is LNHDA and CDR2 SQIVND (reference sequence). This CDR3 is CASASSGFTDTQYF. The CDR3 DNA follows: TGTGCCAGTGCTTCAAGCGGGTTCACAGATACGCAGTATTTT.

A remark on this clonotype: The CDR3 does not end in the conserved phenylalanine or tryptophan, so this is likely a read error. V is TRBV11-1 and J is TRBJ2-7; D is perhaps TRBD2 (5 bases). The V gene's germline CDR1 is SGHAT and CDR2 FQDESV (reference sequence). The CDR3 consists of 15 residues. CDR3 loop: CASSVLRAPNYVQYS. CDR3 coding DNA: TGTGCCAGCAGCGTCCTGCGGGCCCCGAATTACGTGCAGTACTCC.

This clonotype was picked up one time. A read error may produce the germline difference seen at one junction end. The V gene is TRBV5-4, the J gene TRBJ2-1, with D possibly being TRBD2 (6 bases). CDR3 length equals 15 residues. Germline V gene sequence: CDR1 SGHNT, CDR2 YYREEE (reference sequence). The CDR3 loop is CASSLGLTGEDEQFF. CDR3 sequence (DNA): TGCGCCAGCAGCCTTGGACTAACGGGAGAAGATGAGCAGTTCTTC.

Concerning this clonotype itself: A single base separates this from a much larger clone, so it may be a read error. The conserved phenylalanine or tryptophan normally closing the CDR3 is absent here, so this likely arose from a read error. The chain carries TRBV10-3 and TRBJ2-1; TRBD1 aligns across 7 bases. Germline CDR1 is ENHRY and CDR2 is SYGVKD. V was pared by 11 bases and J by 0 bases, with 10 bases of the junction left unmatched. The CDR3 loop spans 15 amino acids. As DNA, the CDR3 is TGTGCCGTAACCCCCCGGGACAGCTCCTACAATGAGCAGTTCTTA. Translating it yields CAVTPRDSSYNEQFL.

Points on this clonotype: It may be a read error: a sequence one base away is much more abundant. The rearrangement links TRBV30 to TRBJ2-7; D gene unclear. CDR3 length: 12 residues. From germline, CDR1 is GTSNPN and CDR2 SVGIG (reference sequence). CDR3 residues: CARSTSVYEQYF. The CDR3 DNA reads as TGTGCCAGGAGTACGTCGGTCTACGAGCAGTACTTC.

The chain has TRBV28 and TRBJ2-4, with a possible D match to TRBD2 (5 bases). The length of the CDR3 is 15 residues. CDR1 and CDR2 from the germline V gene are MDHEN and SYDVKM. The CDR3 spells CVTLPVGGGVYIQYF. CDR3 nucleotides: TGTGTCACCCTCCCGGTCGGTGGAGGAGTATACATTCAGTACTTC.

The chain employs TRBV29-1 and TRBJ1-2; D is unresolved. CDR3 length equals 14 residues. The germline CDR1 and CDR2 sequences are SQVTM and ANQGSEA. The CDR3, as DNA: TGCAGTGTCATGTTTGGACGGTCGATCTATGGCTACACCTTC. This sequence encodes CSVMFGRSIYGYTF.

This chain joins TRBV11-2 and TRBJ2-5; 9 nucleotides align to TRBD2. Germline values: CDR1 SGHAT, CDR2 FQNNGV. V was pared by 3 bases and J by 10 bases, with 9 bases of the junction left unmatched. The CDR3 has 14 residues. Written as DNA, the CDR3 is TGTGCCAGCAGCTTCAGCGGGGGGCAAGGGATCCAGTACTTC. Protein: CASSFSGGQGIQYF. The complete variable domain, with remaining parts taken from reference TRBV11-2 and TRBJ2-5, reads EAGVAQSPRYKIIEKRQSVAFWCNPISGHATLYWYQQILGQGPKLLIQFQNNGVVDDSQLPKDRFSAERLKGVDSTLKIQPAKLEDSAVYLCASSFSGGQGIQYFGPGTRLLVL.

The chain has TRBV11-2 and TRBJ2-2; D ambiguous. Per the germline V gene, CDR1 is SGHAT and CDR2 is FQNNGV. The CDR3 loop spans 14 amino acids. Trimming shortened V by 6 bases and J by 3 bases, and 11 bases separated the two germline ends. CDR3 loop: CASRVDSDTGELFF. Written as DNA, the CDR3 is TGTGCCAGCAGGGTAGACTCGGACACCGGGGAGCTGTTTTTT.

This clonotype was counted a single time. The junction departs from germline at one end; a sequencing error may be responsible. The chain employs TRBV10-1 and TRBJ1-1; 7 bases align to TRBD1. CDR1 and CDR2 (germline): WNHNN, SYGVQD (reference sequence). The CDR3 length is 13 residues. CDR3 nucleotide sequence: TGCGCCAGCAGAGAGAGAGGGGGCACTGAAGCTCTCTTT. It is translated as CASRERGGTEALF.

CDR3: CASSIGTGMAGELFF. DNA for the CDR3: TGTGCCAGCAGCATCGGGACAGGGATGGCAGGGGAGCTGTTTTTT. The chain recombines TRBV7-9 with TRBJ2-2, with 9 bases lining up with TRBD1. The V segment lost 5 bases and the J segment 8 bases; nucleotides outside the gene matches: 9. Germline V CDR1 and CDR2: SEHNR, FQNEAQ (reference sequence). This CDR3 comprises 15 residues. Filled out from reference TRBV7-9 and TRBJ2-2, the complete variable domain reads DTGVSQNPRHKITKRGQNVTFRCDPISEHNRLYWYRQTLGQGPEFLTYFQNEAQLEKSRLLSDRFSAERPKGSFSTLEIQRTEQGDSAMYLCASSIGTGMAGELFFGEGSRLTVL.

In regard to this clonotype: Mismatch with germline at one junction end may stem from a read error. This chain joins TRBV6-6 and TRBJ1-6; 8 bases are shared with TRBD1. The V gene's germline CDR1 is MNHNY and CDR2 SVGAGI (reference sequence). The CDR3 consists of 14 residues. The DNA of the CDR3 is TGTGCAAGCATCCACACAGGGGGAAGTTCAGCCCTCCACTTT. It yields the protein CASIHTGGSSALHF.

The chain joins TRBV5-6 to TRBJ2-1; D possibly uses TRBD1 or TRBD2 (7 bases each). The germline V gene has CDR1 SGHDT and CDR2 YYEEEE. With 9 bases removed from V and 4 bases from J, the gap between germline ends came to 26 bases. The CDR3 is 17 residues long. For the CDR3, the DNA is TGTGCCATCAACTCGAATCTACAGGGGCGGGGGTACAATGAGCAGTTCTTC. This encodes CAINSNLQGRGYNEQFF.

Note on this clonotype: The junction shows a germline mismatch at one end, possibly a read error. Here the CDR3 reads CASSYAIGSDEQFF. CDR3 DNA sequence: TGCGCCAGCAGTTACGCTATAGGATCGGATGAGCAGTTCTTC. The gene calls are TRBV6-2 or TRBV6-3 and TRBJ2-1, with D unclear. This CDR3 spans 14 amino acids. Germline values: CDR1 MNHEY, CDR2 SVGEGT.

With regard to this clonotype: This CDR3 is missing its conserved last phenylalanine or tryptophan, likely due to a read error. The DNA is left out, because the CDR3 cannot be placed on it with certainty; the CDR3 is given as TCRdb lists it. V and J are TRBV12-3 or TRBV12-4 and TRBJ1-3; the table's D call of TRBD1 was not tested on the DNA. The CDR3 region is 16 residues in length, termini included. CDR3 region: CASSFGNTGTGNTIYY.

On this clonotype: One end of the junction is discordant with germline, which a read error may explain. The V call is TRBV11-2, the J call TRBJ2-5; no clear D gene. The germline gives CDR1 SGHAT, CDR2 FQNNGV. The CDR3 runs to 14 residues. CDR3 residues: CAGSLTPDGETQYF. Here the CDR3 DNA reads TGTGCCGGCAGCTTAACCCCCGACGGGGAGACCCAGTACTTC.

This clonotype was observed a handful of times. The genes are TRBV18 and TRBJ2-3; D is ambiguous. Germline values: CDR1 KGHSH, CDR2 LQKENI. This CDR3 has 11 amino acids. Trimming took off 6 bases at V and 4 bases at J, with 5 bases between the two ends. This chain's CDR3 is CASSPSDTQYF. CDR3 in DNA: TGTGCCAGCTCGCCCTCAGATACGCAGTATTTT.

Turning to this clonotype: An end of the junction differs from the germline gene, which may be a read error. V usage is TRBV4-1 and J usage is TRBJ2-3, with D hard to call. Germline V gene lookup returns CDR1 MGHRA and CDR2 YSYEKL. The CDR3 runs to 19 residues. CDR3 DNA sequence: TGCGCCTGCAGCCAAGCCACCGCGCCGTCTACGTATAGCACAGATACGCAGTATTTT. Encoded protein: CACSQATAPSTYSTDTQYF.

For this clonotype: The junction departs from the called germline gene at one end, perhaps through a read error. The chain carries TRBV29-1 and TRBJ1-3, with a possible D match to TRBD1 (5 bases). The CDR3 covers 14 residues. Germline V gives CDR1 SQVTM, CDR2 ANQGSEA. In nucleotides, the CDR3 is TGCAGCATTGGGGGGGGAACAGTGATGAACACTATATATTTT. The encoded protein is CSIGGGTVMNTIYF.